The 17 T cell receptor beta chains below all came from one sample that was sequenced in a study of cytomegalovirus exposure and HLA in healthy donors. The PCR had 60 Vbeta and 13 Jbeta primers. Sequencing was performed with immunoSEQ multiplex PCR; in TCRdb, only in-frame clones are kept and a portion is missing. In the table there are under 200,000 clones, roughly 85% of which are singletons. The material sequenced was PBMCs. The receptors come from a young woman in good health and CMV-seropositive.

In DNA, the CDR3 is TGTGCCAGCGGTATACAGGGGGCCTCCTACGAGCAGTACTTC. Its translation is CASGIQGASYEQYF. This chain connects TRBV27 to TRBJ2-7, with TRBD1 identical over 9 bases. V trimming: 8 bases; J trimming: 0 bases; junction bases outside the gene matches: 5. This CDR3 comprises 14 residues. Germline CDR1 and CDR2: MNHEY and SMNVEV (reference sequence).

This clone has only a few counts. This chain connects TRBV10-3 to TRBJ2-3; TRBD2 aligns across 9 bases. V lost 6 bases and J lost 0; bases outside the gene matches: 13. The CDR3 sequence is 18 residues long. Germline V gene data show CDR1 as ENHRY and CDR2 as SYGVKD. CDR3 sequence reads: CAIRGVQRGAPSTDTQYF. The CDR3 bases are TGTGCCATCAGAGGCGTTCAGCGGGGGGCCCCCAGCACAGATACGCAGTATTTT.

The chain carries TRBV6-5 and TRBJ1-6, with a weak D call TRBD1 (5 bases). The V and J ends lost 0 bases and 10 bases respectively, with 13 bases between them. From germline, CDR1 is MNHEY and CDR2 SVGAGI. CDR3 length: 15 amino acids. In nucleotides, the CDR3 is TGTGCCAGCAGTTACTCTTTTAGGGGCCGATCACCCCTCCACTTT. Amino acids: CASSYSFRGRSPLHF.

This chain joins TRBV10-2 and TRBJ2-7; 7 nucleotides match TRBD1. This CDR3 is built from 14 residues. The V and J ends lost 7 bases and 4 bases, in that order; junction bases with no gene match: 10. CDR1 and CDR2 (germline): WSHSY, SAAADI. The CDR3 DNA reads TGCGCCAGCACTGGGAAAGGGGGCGTTTACGAGCAGTACTTC. Encoded protein: CASTGKGGVYEQYF.

The chain has TRBV5-1 and TRBJ2-7; D unresolved. The CDR3 spans 13 residues. Germline CDR1 is SGHRS and CDR2 is YFSETQ. Deletions cut 4 bases from V and 2 bases from J, with 10 bases between. CDR3 coding DNA: TGCGCCAGCAGCCCGGGTGAGGCCTACGAGCAGTACTTC. Protein product: CASSPGEAYEQYF.

The chain couples TRBV19 to TRBJ1-6, with a weak D call TRBD1 (6 bases). V lost 5 bases and J lost 6, with 17 bases in between. This CDR3 comprises 16 residues. Germline-derived CDR1 and CDR2 are LNHDA and SQIVND (reference sequence). In DNA form, the CDR3 reads TGTGCCAGTAGTCTAACAGGGTGGGGACCTAATTCACCCCTCCACTTT. Protein sequence: CASSLTGWGPNSPLHF.

In nucleotides, the CDR3 is TGCGCCAGCAGCCAAGGCCCCGGGACTAGCTACAATGAGCAGTTCTTC. Translation gives CASSQGPGTSYNEQFF. This chain joins TRBV4-3 and TRBJ2-1, with TRBD2 matching over 8 bases. Trimming at V came to 1 base and at J to 3 bases, leaving 5 bases not matched to a gene. CDR1 LGHNA and CDR2 YSLEER come from the germline V gene. There are 16 residues in the CDR3.

This chain joins TRBV27 and TRBJ2-6; D is possibly TRBD1 (7 bases). The V end lost 3 bases, the J end lost 2 bases, and 20 bases lay between the germline ends. Germline V gene sequence: CDR1 MNHEY, CDR2 SMNVEV (reference sequence). The CDR3 is made up of 19 amino acids. The CDR3 region is CASSLRMGGQLAGANVLTF. The CDR3 DNA reads as TGTGCCAGCAGTTTGCGTATGGGGGGACAGTTGGCTGGGGCCAACGTCCTGACTTTC. Variable domain in full (rest from reference TRBV27 and TRBJ2-6): EAQVTQNPRYLITVTGKKLTVTCSQNMNHEYMSWYRQDPGLGLRQIYYSMNVEVTDKGDVPEGYKVSRKEKRNFPLILESPSPNQTSLYFCASSLRMGGQLAGANVLTFGAGSRLTVL.

In this sample, this clone turned up a few times. The genes are TRBV7-2 and TRBJ2-7; perhaps TRBD2 as D (6 bases). The germline CDR1 and CDR2 sequences are SGHTA and FQGNSA. The ends were cut back, 2 bases at V and 0 bases at J, with 11 bases in the middle. This CDR3 is built from 15 residues. The DNA for the CDR3 is TGTGCCAGCAGCTTAAGCGGGTCTAGCTCCTACGAGCAGTACTTC. Translation: CASSLSGSSSYEQYF.

This clone was seen a few times. The chain couples TRBV4-1 to TRBJ1-2; D gene uncertain. V lost 1 base to trimming and J lost 2 bases, with 5 bases between them. This CDR3 spans 13 amino acids. CDR1 is MGHRA, CDR2 YSYEKL, per germline. CDR3: CASSQGENYGYTF. The CDR3 DNA reads TGCGCCAGCAGCCAAGGGGAGAACTATGGCTACACCTTC.

The CDR3 is CASSLGQGNQPQHF. CDR3 coding DNA: TGTGCCAGTAGTCTCGGACAGGGGAATCAGCCCCAGCATTTT. This rearrangement joins TRBV19 to TRBJ1-5; TRBD1 agrees at 9 bases. V dropped 5 bases and J dropped 4; count of bases not matched to a gene: 3. The CDR3 length is 14 residues. Per germline, CDR1 LNHDA and CDR2 SQIVND (reference sequence).

This clone was detected once. The chain employs TRBV2 and TRBJ2-7; perhaps TRBD2 as D (6 bases). Germline lookup yields CDR1 SNHLY and CDR2 FYNNEI. Deletions cut 8 bases from V and 10 bases from J, with 15 bases between. CDR3 length: 11 residues. The CDR3 spells CASHERRAQYF. The CDR3 coding sequence is TGTGCCAGCCACGAACGGAGGGCTCAGTACTTC.

The rearrangement links TRBV11-3 to TRBJ2-1; D unclear. Germline V gene lookup returns CDR1 SGHNT and CDR2 YENEEA. This CDR3 has 12 residues. Between the trimmed V and J ends, which lost 0 bases and 8 bases, there was a span of 5 bases. The CDR3 protein is CASSLEGYEQFF. CDR3 DNA: TGTGCCAGCAGCTTAGAGGGCTATGAGCAGTTCTTC.

The chain combines TRBV5-4 with TRBJ2-1; TRBD2 matches at 10 bases. This CDR3 has 17 residues. The germline V gene has CDR1 SGHNT and CDR2 YYREEE (reference sequence). After removal of 0 bases from V and 4 bases from J, the junction contained 7 bases not matched to a gene. CDR3 sequence: CASSLDKKAGGYNEQFF. Written as DNA, the CDR3 is TGTGCCAGCAGCTTGGATAAAAAAGCGGGAGGGTACAATGAGCAGTTCTTC.

In this sample, this clone turned up once. The rearrangement joins TRBV6-1 to TRBJ2-1, with TRBD2 matching over 8 bases. The V segment lost 5 bases and the J segment 9 bases; nucleotides outside the gene matches: 6. The CDR3 runs to 13 residues. CDR1 is MNHNS and CDR2 is SASEGT in the germline V gene. The CDR3 DNA follows: TGTGCCAGCAGTCCTAGCGGGTGGGGTGAGCAGTTCTTC. Translation: CASSPSGWGEQFF.

V gene TRBV9 combines with J gene TRBJ2-3; 9 bases agree with TRBD2. Germline assignment: CDR1 SGDLS and CDR2 YYNGEE. The CDR3 consists of 16 residues. With 0 bases clipped from V and 6 bases from J, the junction kept 8 bases outside the gene matches. In DNA form, the CDR3 reads TGTGCCAGCAGCGTAGTGGCTAGCGGGGTGGGGGATACGCAGTATTTT. It translates to CASSVVASGVGDTQYF.

This clone was counted a single time. V gene TRBV19 combines with J gene TRBJ2-7; the match to TRBD1 covers 7 bases. The V and J ends lost 1 base and 2 bases, in that order; junction bases with no gene match: 5. Germline CDR1 and CDR2: LNHDA and SQIVND (reference sequence). The CDR3 has 15 residues. CDR3 protein: CASSIAEDRPYEQYF. DNA for the CDR3: TGTGCCAGTAGTATAGCCGAGGACAGGCCCTACGAGCAGTACTTC. Full variable domain (missing parts from reference TRBV19 and TRBJ2-7): DGGITQSPKYLFRKEGQNVTLSCEQNLNHDAMYWYRQDPGQGLRLIYYSQIVNDFQKGDIAEGYSVSREKKESFPLTVTSAQKNPTAFYLCASSIAEDRPYEQYFGPGTRLTVT.